This T cell receptor (beta chain) was sequenced in a study of T-cell memory formation after mild COVID-19. Across the whole study: The study found TCR clusters largely donor specific. Study results and caveats: Clones that contracted from day 15 to 85 were balanced CD4/CD8, while later expanders leaned CD4+.

Only a few counts were recorded for this clonotype. Its antigen is not known. MiXCR was run by TCRdb on the 5' RACE reads, yielding one entry per CDR3 protein. The sample includes over 250,000 distinct CDR3 sequences, about 15% seen only once; the top ten take 22%. The CDR3 consists of 16 residues. V shed 3 bases and J 1 base; nucleotides not matched to a gene: 6. Sequenced: PBMCs or a T cell subset sorted from them (not recorded which). The J gene is TRBJ2-1, the V gene TRBV12-3 or TRBV12-4; 7 bases match TRBD2. The sequence came from a man in his late teens or twenties who had mild COVID-19 (a few samples of this study predate the infection). Cell type and time point are not known. The DNA for the CDR3 is TGTGCCAGCAGTTTGGGAGGGGCCCTTTCCTACAATGAGCAGTTCTTC. This sequence encodes CASSLGGALSYNEQFF.